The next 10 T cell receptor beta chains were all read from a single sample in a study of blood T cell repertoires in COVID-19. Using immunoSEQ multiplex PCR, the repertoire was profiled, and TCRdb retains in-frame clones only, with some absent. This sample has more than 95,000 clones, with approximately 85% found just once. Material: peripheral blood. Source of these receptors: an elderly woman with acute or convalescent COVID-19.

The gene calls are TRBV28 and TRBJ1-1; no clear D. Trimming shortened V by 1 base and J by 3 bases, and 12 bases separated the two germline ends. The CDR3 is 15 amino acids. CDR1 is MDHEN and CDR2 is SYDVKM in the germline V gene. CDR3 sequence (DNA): TGTGCCAGCAGTTTATTCCCGGGGAGGGACACTGAAGCTTTCTTT. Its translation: CASSLFPGRDTEAFF.

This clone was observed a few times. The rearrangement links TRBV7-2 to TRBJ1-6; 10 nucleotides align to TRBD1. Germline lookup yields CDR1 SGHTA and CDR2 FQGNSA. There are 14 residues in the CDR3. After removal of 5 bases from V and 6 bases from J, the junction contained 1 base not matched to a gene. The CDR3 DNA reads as TGTGCCAGCAGCCGGGACAGGGGTAATTCACCCCTCCACTTT. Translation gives CASSRDRGNSPLHF.

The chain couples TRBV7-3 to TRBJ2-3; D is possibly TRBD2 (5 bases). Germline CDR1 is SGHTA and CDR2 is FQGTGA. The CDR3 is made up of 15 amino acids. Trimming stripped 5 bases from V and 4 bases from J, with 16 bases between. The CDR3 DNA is TGTGCCAGCAGCCTTGGGCTCCCCGGGGCAGATACGCAGTATTTT. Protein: CASSLGLPGADTQYF. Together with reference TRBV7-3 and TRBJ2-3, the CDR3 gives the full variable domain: GAGVSQTPSNKVTEKGKYVELRCDPISGHTALYWYRQSLGQGPEFLIYFQGTGAADDSGLPNDRFFAVRPEGSVSTLKIQRTERGDSAVYLCASSLGLPGADTQYFGPGTRLTVL.

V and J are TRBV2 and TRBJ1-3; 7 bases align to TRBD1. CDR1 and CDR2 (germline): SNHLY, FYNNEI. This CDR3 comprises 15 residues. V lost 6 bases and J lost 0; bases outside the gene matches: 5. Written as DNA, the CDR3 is TGTGCCAGCAGGGGACAGTTGGGCTCTGGAAACACCATATATTTT. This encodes CASRGQLGSGNTIYF.

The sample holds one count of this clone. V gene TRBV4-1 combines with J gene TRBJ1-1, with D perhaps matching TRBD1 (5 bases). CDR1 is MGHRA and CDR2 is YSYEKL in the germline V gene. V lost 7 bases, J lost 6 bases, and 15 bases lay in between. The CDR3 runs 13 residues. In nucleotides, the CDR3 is TGCGCCAGCAAAAAAGTGGGAGGGGCTGAAGCTTTCTTT. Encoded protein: CASKKVGGAEAFF.

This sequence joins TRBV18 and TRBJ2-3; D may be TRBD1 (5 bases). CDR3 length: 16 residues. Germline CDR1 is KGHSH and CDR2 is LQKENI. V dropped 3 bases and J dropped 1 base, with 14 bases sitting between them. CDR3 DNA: TGTGCCAGCTCACCGACTCCAGGGCTAGGCACAGATACGCAGTATTTT. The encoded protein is CASSPTPGLGTDTQYF.

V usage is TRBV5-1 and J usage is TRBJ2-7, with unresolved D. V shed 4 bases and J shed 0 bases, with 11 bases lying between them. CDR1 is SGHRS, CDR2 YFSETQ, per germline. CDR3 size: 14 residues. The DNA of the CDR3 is TGCGCCAGCAGCCCCCAGTTAACCTCCTACGAGCAGTACTTC. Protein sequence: CASSPQLTSYEQYF.

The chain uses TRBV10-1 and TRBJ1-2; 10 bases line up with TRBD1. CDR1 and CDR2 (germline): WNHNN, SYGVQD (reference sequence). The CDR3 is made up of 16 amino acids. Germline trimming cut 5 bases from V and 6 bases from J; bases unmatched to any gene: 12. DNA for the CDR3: TGCGCCAGCAGTCGTCCCGGGGGGGACAGGGGAAATGGCTACACCTTC. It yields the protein CASSRPGGDRGNGYTF.

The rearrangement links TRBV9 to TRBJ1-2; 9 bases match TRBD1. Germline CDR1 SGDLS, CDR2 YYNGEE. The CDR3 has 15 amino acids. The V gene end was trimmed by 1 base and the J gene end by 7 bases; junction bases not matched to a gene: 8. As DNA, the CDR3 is TGTGCCAGCAGCGTATACGGGACAGGGACTCGTGGCTACACCTTC. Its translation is CASSVYGTGTRGYTF.

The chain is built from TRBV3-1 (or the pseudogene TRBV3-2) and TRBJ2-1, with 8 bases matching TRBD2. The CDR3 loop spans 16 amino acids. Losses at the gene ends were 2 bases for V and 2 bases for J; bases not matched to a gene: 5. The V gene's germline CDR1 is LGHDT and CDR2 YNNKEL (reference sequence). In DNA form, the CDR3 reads TGTGCCAGCAGCCAACCGCACGGGGGGGCCTACAATGAGCAGTTCTTC. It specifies CASSQPHGGAYNEQFF.